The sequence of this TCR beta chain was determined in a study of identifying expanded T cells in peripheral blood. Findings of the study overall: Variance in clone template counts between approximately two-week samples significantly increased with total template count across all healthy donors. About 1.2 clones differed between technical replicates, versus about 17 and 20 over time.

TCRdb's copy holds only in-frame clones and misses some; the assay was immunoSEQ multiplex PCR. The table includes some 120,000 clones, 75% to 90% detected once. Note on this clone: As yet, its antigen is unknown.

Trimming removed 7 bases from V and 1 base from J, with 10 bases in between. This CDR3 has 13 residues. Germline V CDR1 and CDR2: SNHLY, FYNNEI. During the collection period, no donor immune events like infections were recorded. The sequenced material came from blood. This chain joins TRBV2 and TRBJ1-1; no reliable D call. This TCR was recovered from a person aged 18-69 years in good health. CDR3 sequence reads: CASKEARNTEAFF. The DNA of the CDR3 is TGTGCCAGCAAGGAGGCACGGAACACTGAAGCTTTCTTT.